The entry below gives a single T cell receptor (beta chain) sequence along with its context. Only a few counts were recorded for this clone. The target of this receptor is not known. No much larger clonotype is one base removed from it; base qualities were not supplied. Using the deep immunoSEQ assay, TCR CDR3 regions were amplified from genomic DNA by multiplex PCR. Extracted genomic DNA from each cell subset was distributed evenly across all wells of several immunoSEQ 96-well plates, and each plate was treated as a replicate. For sorted subsets, around 200 ng genomic DNA, equal to 30,000 or so T cell genomes, was loaded into each replicate PCR. The purified libraries were quantified using a Qubit 3.0 fluorometer, sized with a Bioanalyzer 2100, and then quantified again using the KAPA Library Quantification kit. A separate single-read 150-cycle Illumina NextSeq 550 flow cell was used to sequence each immunoSEQ 96-well plate. The study's processing was this. Because the immunoSEQ output held only junctional sequences and lacked quality scores, the filtering could not match the filtering applied to full-length reads. Sequences were annotated with PyIR, a Python wrapper for IgBLAST v1.9, and V/J genes and CDR3 were assigned using IMGT germline references. Any read was removed if the V/J assignment was weak (E-value above 1e-6), the CDR3 was missing, or the read contained stop codons, out-of-frame junctions, or ambiguous translated residues. V3J clonotypes were defined by identical inferred V gene, J gene, and CDR3 amino acid sequence. Percentage overlap between repertoires was computed as shared unique clonotypes divided by the size of the smaller repertoire. Richness of each repertoire was evaluated using RTK rarefaction, the Chao1 estimator, and Recon v2.1 estimates of unobserved clonotypes. Generation probabilities were computed with OLGA for all TCRbeta clonotypes obtained by the gDNA method from a handful of donors. Here the immuneACCESS table is served through TCRdb, limited to in-frame sequences with V and J called. Missing clones are a known gap in these copies; in checked studies unresolved V genes cover under half, and the rest lacks a known reason. V and J calls and clone size follow that table, whereas D and trimming were derived from the DNA. The sample table contains about 2 million clones; only one count was recorded for 90% to 95% of them. The ten top clones hold more than 0.1% of the sample.

This entry comes from a study of shared clonotypes between healthy human individuals (TCRdb year 2020). Background on the whole study: A few men and a couple of women, aged 18 to 49 years, made up the cohort. Each donor's leukapheresis produced roughly between roughly 0.85 and 9.5 billion PBMCs. For each donor, CD4 naive and CD4 memory were each given three plates, CD8 naive was given two plates, and CD8 memory was given one plate. Blood TCR repertoires of about five healthy adults were deeply sequenced to estimate repertoire size and the extent of clonotype sharing between individuals. To increase sequencing depth and limit assay-specific biases, different laboratories used diverse techniques to prepare libraries and sequence TCR repertoires. Results the study describes overall, beyond this receptor: Incomplete sequencing was indicated by rarefaction of sorted-subset datasets, despite the large sequencing depth. Because the study included only a small number of donors, the genetic and exposure-history diversity represented was limited. Sampling was restricted to blood, and TCR repertoires in tissue are likely to differ from TCR repertoires in blood. Naive subsets generally had larger estimated clonotype richness than memory subsets did. Approximately 5% of naive CD4, around 3.5% of naive CD8, about 2.1% of memory CD4, and less than 0.45% of memory CD8 clonotypes were shared across several donors. Based on pairwise subsampling, the degree of clonotype sharing among donors was expected to be affected by sequencing depth. Compared with non-shared clonotypes, the clonotypes found in all four sorted-subset donors had higher generation probabilities.

The CDR3 goes from the cysteine to the phenylalanine over 13 residues. Solely the CDR3 DNA is kept, with 39 bases framed from the first base. At the junction V is shortened by 6 bases and J by 0 bases, with 8 bases in between. CDR1 MNHEY and CDR2 SVGAGI were looked up in the germline V gene. The donors were healthy, HIV-negative adults with no recently reported acute infections or vaccinations. Only Caucasian adults living in Nashville, Tennessee, USA were represented among the donors. CD4+ T cells were enriched through magnetic negative selection, after which naive cells were positively selected on CD45RA and the remaining negative fraction served as the memory subset. After blood collection by leukapheresis, PBMCs were isolated using Ficoll-Histopaque density gradient centrifugation and then cryopreserved in the vapor phase of liquid nitrogen. Purity and quantity of every magnetically sorted T cell population were checked by analytical flow cytometry. Genomic DNA was isolated from each sorted fraction and quantified by UV absorbance on a Nanodrop 2000c.

The receptor was isolated from a young man in good health. The chain couples TRBV6-5 to TRBJ1-2; no D gene call is confident. Sequencing was performed on naive CD4+ T cells sorted from blood. What the cell subset or site label conveys for this sample: CD45RA+ positively selected. Here is the DNA: TGTGCCAGCAGCCCCGGTCCTAACTATGGCTACACCTTC. Translated, it gives CASSPGPNYGYTF.